The rows below give T cell receptor beta chains drawn from one sample of a study of cytomegalovirus exposure and HLA in healthy donors. Profiling relied on immunoSEQ multiplex PCR, and the TCRdb table lists in-frame clones only, not all of them. Seen here are over 100,000 clones, approximately 82% observed once, and the top ten hold 1.3% to 1.5%. The sequenced sample was PBMCs. The receptors here all came from a female donor in good health and CMV-seronegative. Each CDR3 is given with its conserved first and last residue. The order of the fields is clone size, J gene, D gene, V gene, CDR3 protein, CDR3 DNA. The D gene is left open where the match is weak. Where a row states a size, it is once, few, many or the class of an expanded clone; other rows omit it.

>.|TRBJ2-7|.|TRBV6-5
CASSRRGETYEQYF
TGTGCCAGCAGCCGCAGGGGGGAAACCTACGAGCAGTACTTC
>.|TRBJ2-2|.|TRBV4-1
CASSQGRGGTGELFF
TGCGCCAGCAGCCAAGGGCGAGGGGGCACCGGGGAGCTGTTTTTT
>.|TRBJ1-2|TRBD1|TRBV5-1
CASSPTGIGYGYTF
TGCGCCAGCAGCCCGACAGGGATTGGGTATGGCTACACCTTC
>.|TRBJ2-3|TRBD2|TRBV10-3
CAIGTSGTTDTQYF
TGTGCCATCGGGACTAGCGGAACCACAGATACGCAGTATTTT
>.|TRBJ2-7|TRBD1|TRBV27
CASSPRGGHEQYF
TGTGCCAGCAGTCCTCGAGGGGGCCACGAGCAGTACTTC
>.|TRBJ2-2|TRBD1|TRBV10-3
CAISHSLPGTGGAGELFF
TGTGCCATCAGTCACTCATTGCCGGGGACAGGGGGCGCCGGGGAGCTGTTTTTT
>few|TRBJ2-3|.|TRBV30
CAFYRGTQYF
TGTGCCTTCTACCGGGGTACGCAGTATTTT
>.|TRBJ1-2|.|TRBV9
CASTPGDGAWDGYTF
TGTGCCAGCACCCCGGGAGATGGGGCGTGGGATGGCTACACCTTC
>.|TRBJ2-3|TRBD2|TRBV19
CASSILAGGYTQYF
TGTGCCAGTAGTATCCTAGCGGGAGGATATACGCAGTATTTT
>.|TRBJ2-5|.|TRBV19
CASSKPPQETQYF
TGTGCCAGTAGCAAGCCTCCCCAAGAGACCCAGTACTTC